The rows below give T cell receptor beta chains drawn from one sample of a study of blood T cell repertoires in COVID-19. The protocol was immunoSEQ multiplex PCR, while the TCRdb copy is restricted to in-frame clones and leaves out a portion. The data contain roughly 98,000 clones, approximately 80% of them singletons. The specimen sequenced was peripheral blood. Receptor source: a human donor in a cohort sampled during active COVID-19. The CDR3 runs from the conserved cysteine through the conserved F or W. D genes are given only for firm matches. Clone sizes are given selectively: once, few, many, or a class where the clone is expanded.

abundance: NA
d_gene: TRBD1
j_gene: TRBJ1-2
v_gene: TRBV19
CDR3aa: CASTPGTGGPYPYGYTF
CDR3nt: TGTGCCAGTACCCCCGGGACAGGGGGCCCGTACCCCTATGGCTACACCTTC

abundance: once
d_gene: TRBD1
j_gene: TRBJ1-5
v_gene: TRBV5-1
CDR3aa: CASSITGGHQPQHF
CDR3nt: TGCGCCAGCAGCATAACAGGGGGTCATCAGCCCCAGCATTTT

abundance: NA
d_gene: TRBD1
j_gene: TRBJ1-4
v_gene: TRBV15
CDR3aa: CATSRARTGGEKLFF
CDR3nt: TGTGCCACCAGCAGGGCCAGGACAGGAGGTGAAAAACTGTTTTTT

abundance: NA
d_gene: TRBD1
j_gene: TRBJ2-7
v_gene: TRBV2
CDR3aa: CASQGTGGSYEQYF
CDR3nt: TGTGCCAGCCAAGGGACAGGGGGATCCTACGAGCAGTACTTC

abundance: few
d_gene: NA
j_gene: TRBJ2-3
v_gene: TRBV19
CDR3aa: CASSPWTVATDTQYF
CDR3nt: TGTGCCAGTAGTCCGTGGACAGTGGCGACAGATACGCAGTATTTT

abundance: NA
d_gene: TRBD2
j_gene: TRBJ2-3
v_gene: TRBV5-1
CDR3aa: CASSRSGTITDTQYF
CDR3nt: TGCGCCAGCAGCCGCAGCGGGACTATCACAGATACGCAGTATTTT

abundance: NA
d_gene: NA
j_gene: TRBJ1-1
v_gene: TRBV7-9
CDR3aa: CASTLQGETEAFF
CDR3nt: TGTGCCAGCACATTACAGGGAGAAACTGAAGCTTTCTTT

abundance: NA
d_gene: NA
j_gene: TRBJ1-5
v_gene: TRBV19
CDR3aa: CASSNTQSHQPQHF
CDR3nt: TGTGCCAGTAGTAACACACAAAGTCATCAGCCCCAGCATTTT

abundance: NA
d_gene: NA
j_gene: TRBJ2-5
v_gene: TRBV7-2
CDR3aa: CASSLVGGETQYF
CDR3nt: TGTGCCAGCAGCTTAGTCGGGGGAGAGACCCAGTACTTC

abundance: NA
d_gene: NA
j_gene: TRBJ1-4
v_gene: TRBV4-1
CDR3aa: CASSPRTERNEKLFF
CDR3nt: TGCGCCAGCAGCCCCCGGACAGAGCGTAATGAAAAACTGTTTTTT

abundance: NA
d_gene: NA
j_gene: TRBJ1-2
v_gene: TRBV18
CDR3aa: CASSPPRGGYTF
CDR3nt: TGTGCCAGCTCACCACCGAGGGGGGGCTACACCTTC

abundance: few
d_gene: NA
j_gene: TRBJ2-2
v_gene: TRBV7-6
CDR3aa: CASSRLGGGAPTGELFF
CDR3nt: TGTGCCAGCAGCCGATTGGGAGGGGGGGCGCCCACCGGGGAGCTGTTTTTT

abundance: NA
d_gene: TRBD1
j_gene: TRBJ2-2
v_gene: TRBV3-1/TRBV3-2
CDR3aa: CASSRGGQSGELFF
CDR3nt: TGTGCCAGCAGCCGAGGGGGCCAAAGCGGGGAGCTGTTTTTT

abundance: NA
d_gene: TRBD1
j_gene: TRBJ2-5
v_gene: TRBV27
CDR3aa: CASSPRRTGGRETQYF
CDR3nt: TGTGCCAGCAGTCCCCGGAGGACAGGGGGTAGGGAGACCCAGTACTTC

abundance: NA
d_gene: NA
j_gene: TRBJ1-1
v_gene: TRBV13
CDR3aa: CASSFSWDPTGDAEAFF
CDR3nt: TGTGCCAGCAGCTTTTCGTGGGACCCAACGGGGGACGCTGAAGCTTTCTTT

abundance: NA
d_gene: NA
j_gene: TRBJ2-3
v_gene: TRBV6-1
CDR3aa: CASSEVAARDTQYF
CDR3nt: TGTGCCAGCAGTGAAGTGGCAGCCAGGGATACGCAGTATTTT